This T cell receptor (beta chain) emerged from a study of identical twins. TCRdb re-analysed the 5' RACE reads in MiXCR, keeping a single row per CDR3 protein. Seen here are about 890,000 distinct CDR3 sequences, more than 9% observed once, and the top ten hold around 1.5%. This sample was shared with a second study, whose subject was yellow fever vaccine responses in identical twins.

The clonotype was recovered from a woman between 18 and 29 years old in good health. Source material: PBMCs.

The CDR3 spells CASRPGRVETQYF. The CDR3 DNA reads as TGTGCCAGCCGTCCTGGTAGGGTAGAGACCCAGTACTTC. The genes are TRBV27 and TRBJ2-5; no clear D gene. Trimming stripped 8 bases from V and 4 bases from J, with 14 bases between. CDR3 length: 13 residues. Germline V gene data show CDR1 as MNHEY and CDR2 as SMNVEV (reference sequence).